Listed below are T cell receptor beta chains from one sample, sequenced in a study of T cells in Graves' hyperthyroidism and ophthalmopathy. TCRdb redid the calling of the multiplex PCR reads with MiXCR, one entry per CDR3 protein. The sample consists of hundreds of thousands of distinct CDR3 sequences, more than 30% of them appearing once. Sequencing used blood. The source of these receptors is a man younger than 30 with Graves' hyperthyroidism. CDR3s include the opening cysteine and the closing phenylalanine or tryptophan. D genes are given only for firm matches. The size field is filled for only some rows; it gives once, few, many or a size class.

abundance	d_gene	v_gene	j_gene	CDR3aa	CDR3nt
few	TRBD1	TRBV7-9	TRBJ2-7	CASTLSGTGDEQYF	TGTGCCAGCACCTTATCCGGGACAGGGGACGAGCAGTACTTC
many	-	TRBV6-5	TRBJ1-6	CASSYQGVPLHF	TGTGCCAGCAGTTACCAAGGTGTACCCCTCCACTTT
many	-	TRBV7-9	TRBJ1-4	CASSPEGTDGGKLFF	TGTGCCAGCAGCCCAGAGGGTACAGACGGTGGAAAACTGTTTTTT
many	-	TRBV19	TRBJ1-5	CASSIDLGSNRHQPQHF	TGTGCCAGTAGTATAGATCTCGGCTCTAACCGTCATCAGCCCCAGCATTTT
-	-	TRBV29-1	TRBJ1-2	CSVGPEYTF	TGCAGCGTTGGCCCGGAGTACACCTTC
-	-	TRBV6-5	TRBJ1-1	CASLENTEAFF	TGTGCCAGCCTCGAGAACACTGAAGCTTTCTTT
-	-	TRBV29-1	TRBJ2-5	CSVEPRGEPQETQYF	TGCAGCGTTGAACCCAGGGGGGAGCCACAAGAGACCCAGTACTTC
-	-	TRBV29-1	TRBJ1-1	CSDRDLLKGPEAFF	TGCAGCGACCGGGACCTTCTTAAAGGTCCTGAAGCTTTCTTT
many	-	TRBV25-1	TRBJ1-1	CASSESGAWGNTEAFF	TGTGCCAGCAGTGAATCCGGGGCCTGGGGGAACACTGAAGCTTTCTTT
many	TRBD2	TRBV10-3	TRBJ2-2	CAISRKTSATGELFF	TGTGCCATCAGCCGGAAAACTAGCGCCACCGGGGAGCTGTTTTTT
few	-	TRBV6-6	TRBJ1-1	CASSPSWGEAFF	TGTGCCAGCAGCCCCTCCTGGGGTGAAGCTTTCTTT
-	-	TRBV7-2	TRBJ2-7	CASSSGAHSSYEQYF	TGTGCCAGCAGCTCCGGGGCTCACTCCTCCTACGAGCAGTACTTC
-	TRBD1	TRBV7-2	TRBJ2-6	CASSTHRGRSSGTNVLTF	TGTGCCAGCAGCACCCACAGGGGGCGAAGCTCTGGGACCAACGTCCTGACTTTC
-	-	TRBV20-1	TRBJ1-2	CSAPEGVGYGYTF	TGCAGTGCGCCGGAGGGAGTCGGCTATGGCTACACCTTC
-	TRBD1	TRBV7-3	TRBJ2-7	CASSLAGGDHEQYF	TGTGCCAGCAGCTTAGCAGGGGGTGACCACGAGCAGTACTTC
few	-	TRBV6-1	TRBJ1-1	CASLGGAEAFF	TGTGCCAGCCTGGGCGGCGCTGAAGCTTTCTTT
-	TRBD1	TRBV4-3	TRBJ2-5	CASSRGTVETQYF	TGCGCCAGCAGCCGTGGGACAGTTGAGACCCAGTACTTC
-	-	TRBV6-5	TRBJ1-1	CASVPPGDTEAFF	TGTGCCAGCGTTCCTCCCGGGGACACTGAAGCTTTCTTT
many	-	TRBV7-8	TRBJ1-6	CASSLAEDSRYNSPLHF	TGTGCCAGCAGCTTAGCGGAGGATTCACGGTATAATTCACCCCTCCACTTT
few	-	TRBV7-3	TRBJ1-1	CASSLTDEVGNTEAFF	TGTGCCAGCAGCTTAACGGACGAGGTCGGAAACACTGAAGCTTTCTTT
-	-	TRBV10-3	TRBJ2-7	CAISGATYEQYF	TGTGCCATCAGCGGGGCTACCTACGAGCAGTACTTC
many	-	TRBV9	TRBJ1-3	CASSVEAFSGNTIYF	TGTGCCAGCAGCGTAGAGGCATTCTCTGGAAACACCATATATTTT
few	-	TRBV13	TRBJ2-3	CASSYDGAQQYF	TGTGCCAGCAGCTACGATGGGGCTCAGCAGTATTTT
many	TRBD1	TRBV7-3	TRBJ1-2	CASSPGQGTFYGYTF	TGTGCCAGCAGCCCGGGACAGGGGACCTTCTATGGCTACACCTTC
few	-	TRBV6-5	TRBJ2-2	CASSYKGYTGELFF	TGTGCCAGCAGTTACAAGGGATACACCGGGGAGCTGTTTTTT
-	-	TRBV7-2	TRBJ1-5	CASSTSFAPEPQHF	TGTGCCAGCAGCACCTCGTTTGCGCCAGAGCCCCAGCATTTT
-	TRBD1	TRBV7-9	TRBJ2-5	CASSGRTGATQYF	TGTGCCAGCAGCGGCCGGACAGGGGCGACCCAGTACTTC
-	-	TRBV7-2	TRBJ1-1	CASSLWSGGGTKAFF	TGTGCCAGCAGCTTATGGTCTGGCGGGGGCACTAAAGCTTTCTTT